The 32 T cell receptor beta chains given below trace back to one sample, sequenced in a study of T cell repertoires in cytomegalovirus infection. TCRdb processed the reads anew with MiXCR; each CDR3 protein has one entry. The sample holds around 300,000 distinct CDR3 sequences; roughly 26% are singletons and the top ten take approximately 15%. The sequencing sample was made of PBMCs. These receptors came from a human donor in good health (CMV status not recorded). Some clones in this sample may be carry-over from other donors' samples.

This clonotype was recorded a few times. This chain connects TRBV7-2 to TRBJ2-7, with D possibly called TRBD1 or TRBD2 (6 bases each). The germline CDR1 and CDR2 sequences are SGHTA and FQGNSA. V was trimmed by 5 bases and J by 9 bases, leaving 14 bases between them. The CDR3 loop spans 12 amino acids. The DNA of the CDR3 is TGTGCCAGCAGCGTGGGGGCGGGGCCGCAGTACTTC. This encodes CASSVGAGPQYF.

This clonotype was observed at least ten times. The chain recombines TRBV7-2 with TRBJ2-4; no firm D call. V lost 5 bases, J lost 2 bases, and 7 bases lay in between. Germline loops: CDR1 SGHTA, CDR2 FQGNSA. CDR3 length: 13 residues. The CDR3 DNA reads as TGTGCCAGCAGCCCCGACCCCAAAAACATTCAGTACTTC. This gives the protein CASSPDPKNIQYF.

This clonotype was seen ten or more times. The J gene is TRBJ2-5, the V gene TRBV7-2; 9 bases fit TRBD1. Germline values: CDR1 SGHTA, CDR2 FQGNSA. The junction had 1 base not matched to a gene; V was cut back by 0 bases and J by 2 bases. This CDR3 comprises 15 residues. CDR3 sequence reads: CASSLAGTGQETQYF. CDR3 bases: TGTGCCAGCAGCTTAGCGGGGACAGGGCAAGAGACCCAGTACTTC.

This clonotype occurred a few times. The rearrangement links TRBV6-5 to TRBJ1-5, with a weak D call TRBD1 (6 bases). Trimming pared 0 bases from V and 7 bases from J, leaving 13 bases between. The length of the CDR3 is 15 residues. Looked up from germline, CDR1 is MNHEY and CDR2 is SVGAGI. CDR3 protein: CASSYSQGFGQPQHF. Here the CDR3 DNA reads TGTGCCAGCAGTTACTCACAGGGTTTCGGGCAGCCCCAGCATTTT.

CDR3 amino acids: CASSLHPTGGETQYF. In nucleotides, the CDR3 is TGTGCCAGCAGCTTACATCCTACAGGAGGGGAGACCCAGTACTTC. The gene calls are TRBV11-3 and TRBJ2-5, with TRBD2 as a possible D gene (6 bases). Trimming stripped 2 bases from V and 5 bases from J, with 15 bases between. From germline, CDR1 is SGHNT and CDR2 YENEEA. The CDR3 totals 15 residues.

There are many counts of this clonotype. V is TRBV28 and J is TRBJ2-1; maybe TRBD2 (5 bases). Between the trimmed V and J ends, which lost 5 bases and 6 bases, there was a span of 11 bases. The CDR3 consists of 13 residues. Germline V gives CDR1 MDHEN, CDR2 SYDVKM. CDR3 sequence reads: CASSVRTLNEQFF. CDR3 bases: TGTGCCAGCAGTGTCAGGACTCTCAATGAGCAGTTCTTC.

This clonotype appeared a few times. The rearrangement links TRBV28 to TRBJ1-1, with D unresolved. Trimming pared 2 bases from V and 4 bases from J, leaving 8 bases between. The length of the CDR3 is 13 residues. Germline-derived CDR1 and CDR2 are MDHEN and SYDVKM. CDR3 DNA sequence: TGTGCCAGCAGTTTAGTACAGATCACTGAAGCTTTCTTT. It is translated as CASSLVQITEAFF.

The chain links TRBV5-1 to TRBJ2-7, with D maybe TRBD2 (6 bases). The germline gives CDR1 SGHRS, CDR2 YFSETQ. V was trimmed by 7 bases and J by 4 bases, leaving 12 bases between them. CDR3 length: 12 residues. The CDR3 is CASARENYEQYF. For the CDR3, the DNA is TGCGCCAGCGCCCGGGAGAATTACGAGCAGTACTTC.

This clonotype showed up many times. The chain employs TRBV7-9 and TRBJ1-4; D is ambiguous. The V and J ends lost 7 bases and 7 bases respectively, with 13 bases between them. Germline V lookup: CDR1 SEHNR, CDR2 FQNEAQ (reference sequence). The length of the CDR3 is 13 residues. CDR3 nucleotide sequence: TGTGCCAGCACCGAGACGCACAGTGAAAAACTGTTTTTT. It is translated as CASTETHSEKLFF.

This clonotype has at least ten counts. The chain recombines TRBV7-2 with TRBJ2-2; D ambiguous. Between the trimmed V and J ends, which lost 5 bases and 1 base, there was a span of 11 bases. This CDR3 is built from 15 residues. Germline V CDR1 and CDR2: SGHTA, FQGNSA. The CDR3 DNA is TGTGCCAGCAGCCCTGGGCCAAGGAACACCGGGGAGCTGTTTTTT. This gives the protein CASSPGPRNTGELFF.

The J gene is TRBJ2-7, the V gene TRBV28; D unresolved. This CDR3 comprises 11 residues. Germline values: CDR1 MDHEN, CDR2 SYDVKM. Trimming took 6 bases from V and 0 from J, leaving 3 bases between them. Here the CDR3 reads CASRDSYEQYF. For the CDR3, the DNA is TGTGCCAGCAGGGACTCCTACGAGCAGTACTTC.

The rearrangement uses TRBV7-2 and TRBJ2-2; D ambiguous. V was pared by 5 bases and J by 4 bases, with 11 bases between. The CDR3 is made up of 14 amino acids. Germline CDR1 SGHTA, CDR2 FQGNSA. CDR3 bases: TGTGCCAGCAGCCCGACGGGCGCCACCGGGGAGCTGTTTTTT. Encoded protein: CASSPTGATGELFF.

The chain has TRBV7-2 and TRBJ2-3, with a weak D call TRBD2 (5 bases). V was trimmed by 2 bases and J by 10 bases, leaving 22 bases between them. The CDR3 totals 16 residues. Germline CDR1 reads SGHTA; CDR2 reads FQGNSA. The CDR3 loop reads CASSLSASMGVGPQYF. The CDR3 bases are TGTGCCAGCAGCTTATCCGCTAGCATGGGCGTGGGTCCGCAGTATTTT.

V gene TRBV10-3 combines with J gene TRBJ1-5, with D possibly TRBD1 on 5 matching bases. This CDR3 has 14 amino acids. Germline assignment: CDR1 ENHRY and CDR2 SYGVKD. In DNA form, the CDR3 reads TGTGCTTCCAGGGCCCAGGCAGGCGATCAGCCCCAGCATTTT. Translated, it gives CASRAQAGDQPQHF.

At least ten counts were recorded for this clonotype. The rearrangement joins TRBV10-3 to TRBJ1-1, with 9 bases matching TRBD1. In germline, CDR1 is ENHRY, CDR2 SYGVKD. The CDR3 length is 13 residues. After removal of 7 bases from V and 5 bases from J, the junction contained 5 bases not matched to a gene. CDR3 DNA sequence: TGTGCCATCATAGAGACAGGGGGAACTGAAGCTTTCTTT. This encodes CAIIETGGTEAFF.

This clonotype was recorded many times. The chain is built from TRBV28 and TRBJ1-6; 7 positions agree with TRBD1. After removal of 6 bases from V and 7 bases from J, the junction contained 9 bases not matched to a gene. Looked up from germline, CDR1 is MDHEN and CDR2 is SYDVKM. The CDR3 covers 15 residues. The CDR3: CASRKPGQTNSPLHF. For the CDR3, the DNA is TGTGCCAGCAGAAAACCGGGACAGACGAATTCACCCCTCCACTTT.

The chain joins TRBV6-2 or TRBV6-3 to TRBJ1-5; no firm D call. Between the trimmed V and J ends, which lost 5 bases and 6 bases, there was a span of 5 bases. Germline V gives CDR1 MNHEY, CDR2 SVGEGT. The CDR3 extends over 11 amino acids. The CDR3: CASSPIQPQHF. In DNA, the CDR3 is TGTGCCAGCAGTCCAATTCAGCCCCAGCATTTT.

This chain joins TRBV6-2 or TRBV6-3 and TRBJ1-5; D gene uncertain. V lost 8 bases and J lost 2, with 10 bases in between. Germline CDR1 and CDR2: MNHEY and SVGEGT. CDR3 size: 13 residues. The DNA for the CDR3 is TGTGCCAGCTGGGAGAGGGGCAATCAGCCCCAGCATTTT. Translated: CASWERGNQPQHF.

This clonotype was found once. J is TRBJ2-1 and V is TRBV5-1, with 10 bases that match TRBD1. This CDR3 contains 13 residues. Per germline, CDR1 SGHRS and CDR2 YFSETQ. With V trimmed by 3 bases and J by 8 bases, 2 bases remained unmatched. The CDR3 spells CASSSGTGDEQFF. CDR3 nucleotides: TGCGCCAGCAGCTCGGGGACAGGGGATGAGCAGTTCTTC.

CDR3 sequence (DNA): TGCAGTGCCCCCCGGGGTTGGGCCGGGGGCGCAGATACGCAGTATTTT. This encodes CSAPRGWAGGADTQYF. The J gene is TRBJ2-3, the V gene TRBV20-1; D is perhaps TRBD1 or TRBD2 (6 bases each). V lost 6 bases to trimming and J lost 4 bases, with 23 bases between them. The CDR3 contains 16 residues. Germline CDR1 reads DFQATT; CDR2 reads SNEGSKA (reference sequence).

DNA for the CDR3: TGTGCCAGTAGACACAGACTGAACACTGAAGCTTTCTTT. Translation: CASRHRLNTEAFF. The chain employs TRBV19 and TRBJ1-1; D unclear. CDR1 LNHDA and CDR2 SQIVND come from the germline V gene (reference sequence). Trimming cost V 6 bases and J 0 bases, with 8 bases left between them. There are 13 residues in the CDR3.

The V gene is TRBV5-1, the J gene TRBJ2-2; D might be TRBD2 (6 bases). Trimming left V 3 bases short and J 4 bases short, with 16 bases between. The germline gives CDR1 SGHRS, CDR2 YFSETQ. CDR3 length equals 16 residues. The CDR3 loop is CASSSTGTALTGELFF. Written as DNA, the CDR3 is TGCGCCAGCAGCTCAACCGGGACTGCCCTCACCGGGGAGCTGTTTTTT.

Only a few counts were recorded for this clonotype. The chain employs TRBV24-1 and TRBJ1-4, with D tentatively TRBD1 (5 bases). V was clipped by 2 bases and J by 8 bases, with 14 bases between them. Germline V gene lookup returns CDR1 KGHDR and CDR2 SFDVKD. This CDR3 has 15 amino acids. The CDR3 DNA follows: TGTGCCACCAGTGATTCTCGGGGCGGCGGGGAAAAACTGTTTTTT. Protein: CATSDSRGGGEKLFF.

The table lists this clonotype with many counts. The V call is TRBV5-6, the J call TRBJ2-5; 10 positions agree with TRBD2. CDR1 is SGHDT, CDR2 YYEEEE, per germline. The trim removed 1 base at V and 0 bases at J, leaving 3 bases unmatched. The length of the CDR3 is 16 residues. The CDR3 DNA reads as TGTGCCAGCAGCTTGACCCTAGCGGGGGACCAAGAGACCCAGTACTTC. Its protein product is CASSLTLAGDQETQYF.

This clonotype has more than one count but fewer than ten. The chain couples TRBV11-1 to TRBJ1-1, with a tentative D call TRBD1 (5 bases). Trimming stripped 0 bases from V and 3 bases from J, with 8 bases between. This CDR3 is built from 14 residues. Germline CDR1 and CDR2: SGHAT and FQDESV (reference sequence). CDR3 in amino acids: CASSLAVRDTEAFF. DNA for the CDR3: TGTGCCAGCAGCTTAGCGGTCAGGGACACTGAAGCTTTCTTT.

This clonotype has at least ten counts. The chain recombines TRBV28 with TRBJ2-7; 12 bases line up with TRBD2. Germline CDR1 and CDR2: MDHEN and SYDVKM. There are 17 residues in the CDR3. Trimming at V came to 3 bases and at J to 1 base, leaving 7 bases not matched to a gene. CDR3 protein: CASSFSTSGRTSYEQYF. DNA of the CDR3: TGTGCCAGCAGTTTCTCCACTAGCGGGAGGACTTCCTACGAGCAGTACTTC. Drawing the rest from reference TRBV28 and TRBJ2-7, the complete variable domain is DVKVTQSSRYLVKRTGEKVFLECVQDMDHENMFWYRQDPGLGLRLIYFSYDVKMKEKGDIPEGYSVSREKKERFSLILESASTNQTSMYLCASSFSTSGRTSYEQYFGPGTRLTVT.

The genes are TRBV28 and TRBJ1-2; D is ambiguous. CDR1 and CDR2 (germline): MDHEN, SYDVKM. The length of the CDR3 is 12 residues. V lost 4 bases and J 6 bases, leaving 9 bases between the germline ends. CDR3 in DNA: TGTGCCAGCAGTTCGTACACTAATGGCTACACCTTC. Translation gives CASSSYTNGYTF.

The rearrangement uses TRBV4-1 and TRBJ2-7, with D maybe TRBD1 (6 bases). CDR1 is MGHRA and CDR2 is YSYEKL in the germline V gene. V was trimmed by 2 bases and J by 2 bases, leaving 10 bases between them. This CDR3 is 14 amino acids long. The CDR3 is CASSQTTGPYEQYV. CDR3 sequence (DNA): TGCGCCAGCAGCCAAACAACAGGGCCCTACGAGCAGTACGTC.

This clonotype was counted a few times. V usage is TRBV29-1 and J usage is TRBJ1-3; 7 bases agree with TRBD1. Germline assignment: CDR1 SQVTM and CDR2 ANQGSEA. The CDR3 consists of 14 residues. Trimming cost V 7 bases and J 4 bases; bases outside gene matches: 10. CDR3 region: CSATGGTEGNTIYF. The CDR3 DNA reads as TGCAGCGCAACCGGAGGGACAGAAGGAAACACCATATATTTT.

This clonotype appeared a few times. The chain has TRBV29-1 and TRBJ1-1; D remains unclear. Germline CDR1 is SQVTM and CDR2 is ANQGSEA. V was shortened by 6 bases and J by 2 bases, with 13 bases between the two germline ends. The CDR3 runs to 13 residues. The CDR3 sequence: CSVTRAGNTEAFF. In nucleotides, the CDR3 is TGCAGCGTCACCCGGGCGGGTAACACTGAAGCTTTCTTT.

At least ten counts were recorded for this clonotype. CDR3 sequence (DNA): TGTGCCAGCATCCAGTCAGTGATTCACGGGGAGCTGTTTTTT. Residues: CASIQSVIHGELFF. The chain combines TRBV11-2 with TRBJ2-2; D is undetermined. V was pared by 7 bases and J by 7 bases, with 16 bases between. The CDR3 is 14 residues long. Germline values: CDR1 SGHAT, CDR2 FQNNGV. The variable domain in full, completed from reference TRBV11-2 and TRBJ2-2, reads EAGVAQSPRYKIIEKRQSVAFWCNPISGHATLYWYQQILGQGPKLLIQFQNNGVVDDSQLPKDRFSAERLKGVDSTLKIQPAKLEDSAVYLCASIQSVIHGELFFGEGSRLTVL.

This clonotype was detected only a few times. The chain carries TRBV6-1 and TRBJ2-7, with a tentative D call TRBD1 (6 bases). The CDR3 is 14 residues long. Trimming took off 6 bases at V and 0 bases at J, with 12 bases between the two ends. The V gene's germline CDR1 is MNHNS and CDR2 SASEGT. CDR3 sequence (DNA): TGTGCCAGCAGGGCAGACAGGAGCTCCTACGAGCAGTACTTC. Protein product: CASRADRSSYEQYF.